These 28 T cell receptor beta chains came from one sample sequenced in a study of T cell responses to AZD1222 COVID-19 vaccine. The method was immunoSEQ multiplex PCR; TCRdb's version includes in-frame clones alone and lacks a portion of them. The sample has about 140,000 clones, roughly 90% seen once; the top ten hold about 3%. Specimen: peripheral blood, collected on day 0 of AZD1222 vaccination. The receptors here all came from an adult in good health.

The chain couples TRBV6-5 to TRBJ2-7, with 10 bases identical to TRBD1. The CDR3 is made up of 15 amino acids. V trimming: 4 bases; J trimming: 2 bases; junction bases outside the gene matches: 5. Germline V gives CDR1 MNHEY, CDR2 SVGAGI. DNA of the CDR3: TGTGCCAGCAGTTCCCCGGGACAGGGGACCTACGAGCAGTACTTC. Its protein product is CASSSPGQGTYEQYF.

This clone appeared once. DNA of the CDR3: TGTGCCAGCAGCCAAGATCGGGGGACCTCTAATGAAAAACTGTTTTTT. Translated, it gives CASSQDRGTSNEKLFF. The V gene is TRBV4-2, the J gene TRBJ1-4, with a possible D match to TRBD1 (5 bases). The CDR3 totals 16 residues. CDR1 is LGHNA and CDR2 is YNFKEQ in the germline V gene. V gave up 0 bases and J gave up 3 bases, with 11 bases separating them.

This clone was counted a single time. This rearrangement joins TRBV30 to TRBJ1-2; the D gene is possibly TRBD1 (6 bases). V was shortened by 6 bases and J by 0 bases, with 14 bases between the two germline ends. The CDR3 spans 14 residues. Germline V CDR1 and CDR2: GTSNPN, SVGIG (reference sequence). The CDR3 DNA follows: TGTGCCTGCCTTAAGACAGGATCTAACTATGGCTACACCTTC. Translating gives CACLKTGSNYGYTF. Full variable domain (outside the CDR3, taken from reference TRBV30 and TRBJ1-2): SQTIHQWPATLVQPVGSPLSLECTVEGTSNPNLYWYRQAAGRGLQLLFYSVGIGQISSEVPQNLSASRPQDRQFILSSKKLLLSDSGFYLCACLKTGSNYGYTFGSGTRLTVV.

This rearrangement joins TRBV7-8 to TRBJ1-3; no reliable D call. CDR3 size: 16 residues. Germline V lookup: CDR1 SGHVS, CDR2 FQNEAQ. V was pared by 1 base and J by 1 base, with 11 bases between. The CDR3 nucleotides read TGTGCCAGCAGCTTAGTAATGAGAGGATCTGGAAACACCATATATTTT. This encodes CASSLVMRGSGNTIYF.

The chain joins TRBV27 to TRBJ1-1; no definite D call. Trimming stripped 8 bases from V and 1 base from J, with 11 bases between. Per germline, CDR1 MNHEY and CDR2 SMNVEV (reference sequence). CDR3 size: 13 residues. The chain's CDR3 is CASPFKGNTEAFF. Here the CDR3 DNA reads TGTGCCAGCCCTTTTAAAGGGAACACTGAAGCTTTCTTT.

The chain couples TRBV5-1 to TRBJ1-1, with D possibly matching TRBD1 (5 bases). The CDR3 extends over 13 amino acids. Trimming took off 2 bases at V and 5 bases at J, with 10 bases between the two ends. From germline, CDR1 is SGHRS and CDR2 YFSETQ. CDR3 loop: CASSFQGGTEAFF. DNA for the CDR3: TGCGCCAGCAGCTTCCAGGGAGGGACTGAAGCTTTCTTT.

V usage is TRBV19 and J usage is TRBJ1-2, with 9 nucleotides matching TRBD1. The J segment lost 7 bases and the V segment lost 3 bases, leaving 12 bases of the junction unmatched. CDR1 and CDR2 (germline): LNHDA, SQIVND (reference sequence). The CDR3 is 16 amino acids. For the CDR3, the DNA is TGTGCCAGTAGTATCGGTGTAAACAGGGGGCGGGCTGGCTACACCTTC. It specifies CASSIGVNRGRAGYTF.

The chain uses TRBV4-3 and TRBJ1-2; no clear D gene. Germline V gene sequence: CDR1 LGHNA, CDR2 YSLEER. V lost 0 bases and J lost 5, with 7 bases in between. There are 13 residues in the CDR3. The DNA of the CDR3 is TGCGCCAGCAGCCAAGATCTAGGGTATGGCTACACCTTC. Its protein is CASSQDLGYGYTF.

This clone was detected only a few times. V gene TRBV7-9 combines with J gene TRBJ1-2; no reliable D call. Per germline, CDR1 SEHNR and CDR2 FQNEAQ (reference sequence). V lost 3 bases and J 2 bases, leaving 13 bases between the germline ends. CDR3 length: 15 residues. The CDR3, as DNA: TGTGCCAGCAGCTTCCCACAGACGCAAAACTATGGCTACACCTTC. Amino acids: CASSFPQTQNYGYTF.

This chain joins TRBV28 and TRBJ2-3, with 10 bases lining up with TRBD2. Trimming removed 5 bases from V and 2 bases from J; junction bases left unmatched: 7. Germline CDR1 MDHEN, CDR2 SYDVKM. The CDR3 is 16 amino acids. Here the CDR3 reads CASSLQRGGLTDTQYF. For the CDR3, the DNA is TGTGCCAGCAGTCTCCAGCGGGGGGGGCTCACAGATACGCAGTATTTT. Based on the CDR3 plus reference TRBV28 and TRBJ2-3, the full variable domain is DVKVTQSSRYLVKRTGEKVFLECVQDMDHENMFWYRQDPGLGLRLIYFSYDVKMKEKGDIPEGYSVSREKKERFSLILESASTNQTSMYLCASSLQRGGLTDTQYFGPGTRLTVL.

V gene TRBV6-2 or TRBV6-3 combines with J gene TRBJ1-2, with 11 bases that match TRBD1. Germline V gene data show CDR1 as MNHEY and CDR2 as SVGEGT. Germline trimming cut 2 bases from V and 8 bases from J; bases unmatched to any gene: 4. This CDR3 spans 14 amino acids. CDR3 sequence reads: CASSYGDRGFGYTF. CDR3 coding DNA: TGTGCCAGCAGTTACGGGGACAGGGGGTTCGGCTACACCTTC.

Written as DNA, the CDR3 is TGTGCCAGCAGCTTCTATACCTCCTACGAGCAGTACTTC. As protein: CASSFYTSYEQYF. V gene TRBV7-2 combines with J gene TRBJ2-7; D gene unclear. Germline loops: CDR1 SGHTA, CDR2 FQGNSA. There are 13 residues in the CDR3. The V end lost 3 bases, the J end lost 0 bases, and 6 bases lay between the germline ends. The full variable domain, completed using reference TRBV7-2 and TRBJ2-7, is GAGVSQSPSNKVTEKGKDVELRCDPISGHTALYWYRQSLGQGLEFLIYFQGNSAPDKSGLPSDRFSAERTGGSVSTLTIQRTQQEDSAVYLCASSFYTSYEQYFGPGTRLTVT.

V usage is TRBV11-3 and J usage is TRBJ2-1; D remains ambiguous. CDR1 SGHNT and CDR2 YENEEA come from the germline V gene. Trimming left V 5 bases short and J 5 bases short, with 10 bases between. CDR3 length: 13 amino acids. Here the CDR3 reads CASSQLSHNEQFF. CDR3 DNA: TGTGCCAGCAGCCAATTGTCCCACAATGAGCAGTTCTTC.

The chain recombines TRBV5-1 with TRBJ1-2; TRBD1 agrees at 8 bases. Trimming removed 3 bases from V and 8 bases from J; junction bases left unmatched: 12. The CDR3 runs 15 residues. The germline V gene has CDR1 SGHRS and CDR2 YFSETQ. The CDR3 protein is CASSSSNRGKDGYTF. For the CDR3, the DNA is TGCGCCAGCAGCTCGAGCAACAGGGGGAAGGACGGCTACACCTTC.

This chain joins TRBV5-1 and TRBJ2-5; 7 positions match TRBD1. V was pared by 4 bases and J by 2 bases, with 5 bases of the junction left unmatched. The CDR3 runs 14 residues. Germline CDR1 is SGHRS and CDR2 is YFSETQ. CDR3 sequence reads: CASSTDRVQETQYF. The CDR3 DNA sequence: TGCGCCAGCAGCACCGACAGGGTTCAAGAGACCCAGTACTTC.

The chain uses TRBV6-5 and TRBJ1-2; D call uncertain. Trimming stripped 9 bases from V and 2 bases from J, with 16 bases between. CDR3 size: 14 residues. CDR1 MNHEY and CDR2 SVGAGI come from the germline V gene. CDR3 nucleotides: TGTGCCAGTGCCAAACAAGCCTCCAACTATGGCTACACCTTC. As protein: CASAKQASNYGYTF.

The chain joins TRBV19 to TRBJ1-1; weak D call: TRBD1 (6 bases). CDR3 length equals 15 residues. V shed 4 bases and J shed 2 bases, with 14 bases lying between them. Germline V lookup: CDR1 LNHDA, CDR2 SQIVND (reference sequence). CDR3 nucleotide sequence: TGTGCCAGTAGTACGGGCGGGACACCCAACACTGAAGCTTTCTTT. As protein: CASSTGGTPNTEAFF.

V usage is TRBV18 and J usage is TRBJ1-1; a possible D gene is TRBD1 (6 bases). V was shortened by 2 bases and J by 2 bases, with 9 bases between the two germline ends. The CDR3 is 14 amino acids. Germline assignment: CDR1 KGHSH and CDR2 LQKENI. The CDR3 protein is CASSPEQGNTEAFF. CDR3 DNA: TGTGCCAGCTCACCAGAACAGGGAAACACTGAAGCTTTCTTT.

CDR3 in amino acids: CASREFNTGELFF. The CDR3 bases are TGTGCCAGCAGGGAATTTAACACCGGGGAGCTGTTTTTT. The chain has TRBV9 and TRBJ2-2; D gene uncertain. Germline CDR1 reads SGDLS; CDR2 reads YYNGEE. This CDR3 contains 13 residues. The V gene lost 5 bases and the J gene lost 2 bases, with 7 bases spanning the gap.

The rearrangement uses TRBV3-1 (or the pseudogene TRBV3-2) and TRBJ2-1; TRBD2 aligns across 7 bases. From germline, CDR1 is LGHDT and CDR2 YNNKEL (reference sequence). There are 13 residues in the CDR3. The V and J ends lost 3 bases and 10 bases, in that order; junction bases with no gene match: 6. The CDR3 DNA reads TGTGCCAGCAGCCACCTAGCGGTCAGAGAGCAGTTCTTC. It specifies CASSHLAVREQFF.

The chain uses TRBV6-4 and TRBJ1-2; D gene ambiguous. This CDR3 region has 15 residues. Germline V gene lookup returns CDR1 MRHNA and CDR2 SNTAGT. V was shortened by 0 bases and J by 4 bases, with 12 bases between the two germline ends. This CDR3 is CASSDSADSVYGYTF. The CDR3 DNA follows: TGTGCCAGCAGTGACTCGGCAGATTCGGTCTATGGCTACACCTTC.

This chain joins TRBV7-2 and TRBJ1-5; D gene unclear. The V end lost 3 bases, the J end lost 6 bases, and 9 bases lay between the germline ends. CDR1 and CDR2 from the germline V gene are SGHTA and FQGNSA. The CDR3 runs to 13 residues. The CDR3 loop reads CASSLSRFQPQHF. Written as DNA, the CDR3 is TGTGCCAGCAGCTTGTCTCGATTTCAGCCCCAGCATTTT. The entire variable domain, with the rest obtained from reference TRBV7-2 and TRBJ1-5, is as follows: GAGVSQSPSNKVTEKGKDVELRCDPISGHTALYWYRQSLGQGLEFLIYFQGNSAPDKSGLPSDRFSAERTGGSVSTLTIQRTQQEDSAVYLCASSLSRFQPQHFGDGTRLSIL.

V and J are TRBV14 and TRBJ1-1; D may be TRBD1 (5 bases). From germline, CDR1 is SGHDN and CDR2 FVKESK. The CDR3 covers 13 residues. Trimming shortened V by 4 bases and J by 3 bases, and 9 bases separated the two germline ends. The DNA of the CDR3 is TGTGCCAGCAGCCCCCAGGGCTACACTGAAGCTTTCTTT. Its protein product is CASSPQGYTEAFF.

V usage is TRBV27 and J usage is TRBJ1-2; D is undetermined. V gave up 0 bases and J gave up 2 bases, with 4 bases separating them. The CDR3 is 13 amino acids. CDR1 and CDR2 from the germline V gene are MNHEY and SMNVEV (reference sequence). CDR3 in DNA: TGTGCCAGCAGTTTATCCAGGAACTATGGCTACACCTTC. Encoded protein: CASSLSRNYGYTF.

This chain uses TRBV7-2 with TRBJ2-7; tentatively, D is TRBD1 (6 bases). V lost 5 bases, J lost 0 bases, and 14 bases lay in between. Germline values: CDR1 SGHTA, CDR2 FQGNSA. The CDR3 loop spans 15 amino acids. CDR3 nucleotide sequence: TGTGCCAGCAGCAGGGAGAGGGGGAGCTCCTACGAGCAGTACTTC. This sequence encodes CASSRERGSSYEQYF.

The chain combines TRBV7-9 with TRBJ2-1, with D possibly being TRBD1 or TRBD2 (5 bases each). Per germline, CDR1 SEHNR and CDR2 FQNEAQ (reference sequence). V gave up 0 bases and J gave up 3 bases, with 12 bases separating them. The CDR3 spans 16 residues. The CDR3 sequence is CASSLAVGESYNEQFF. CDR3 bases: TGTGCCAGCAGCTTAGCGGTGGGGGAGAGCTACAATGAGCAGTTCTTC.

The chain combines TRBV5-1 with TRBJ2-3; D may match TRBD1 or TRBD2 (6 bases each). CDR3 size: 15 residues. Germline V lookup: CDR1 SGHRS, CDR2 YFSETQ. Trimming took 0 bases from V and 1 from J, leaving 9 bases between them. The CDR3 spells CASSLGRGRTDTQYF. For the CDR3, the DNA is TGCGCCAGCAGCTTGGGCCGGGGGCGCACAGATACGCAGTATTTT.

This chain links TRBV5-4 with TRBJ1-1; D is ambiguous. Germline V gives CDR1 SGHNT, CDR2 YYREEE (reference sequence). The CDR3 covers 12 residues. Trimming left V 4 bases short and J 1 base short, with 5 bases between. The CDR3 DNA sequence: TGTGCCAGCAGCGGGCGGAACACTGAAGCTTTCTTT. Protein sequence: CASSGRNTEAFF.